This T cell receptor (beta chain) was recorded in a study of cytomegalovirus exposure and HLA in healthy donors. Across the whole study: Membership in the Caucasian-associated ancestry cluster was found for around four fifths of roughly 360 genotyped donors. General study results and limits: Donor immune exposure was known only as CMV serostatus. The study designated 150 or so TCR beta chains cytomegalovirus-associated. By a later analysis, the bulk of CMV-associated TCR beta chains appeared HLA-restricted.

PCR amplification relied on 60 Vbeta primers (plus 13 Jbeta primers). Generated by immunoSEQ multiplex PCR, the TCRdb table keeps only in-frame clones and is missing some. In the table there are about 120,000 clones, 55% to 75% of which are singletons. Comments on this clone: As yet, its antigen is unknown.

Germline CDR1 is LGHNT and CDR2 is FRNRAP. This CDR3 has 15 amino acids. The ends lost 2 bases at V and 5 bases at J; junction bases unmatched: 9. This receptor was identified in a woman aged 40 to 50 in good health and CMV-seropositive. Specimen: PBMCs. V is TRBV12-5 and J is TRBJ2-7, with 7 bases that match TRBD2. The DNA of the CDR3 is TGTGCTAGTGGTTTGTTGGCGGGAGTCGGGAACGAGCAGTACTTC. The encoded protein is CASGLLAGVGNEQYF.